The following is a TCR beta chain sequence with its context. These data belong to a study of blood T cell repertoires in COVID-19. Study details: Acute-phase and convalescent COVID-19 samples originated in the United States, Italy and Spain. Sources were T cells, B-cell-depleted T cells, or PBMCs; the material itself was cDNA or gDNA.

Source study methods: Nucleated cell counts were estimated from reference gene primer amplification. Clones were sequenced by immunoSEQ multiplex PCR, and TCRdb holds only the in-frame ones, with some missing. V and J calls and clone size are given by that table; D and trimming were obtained from the DNA. The sample has over 20,000 clones, approximately 74% seen once. The germline gives CDR1 MNHEY, CDR2 SVGAGI. V lost 8 bases, J lost 8 bases, and 2 bases stayed unmatched. The CDR3 runs 12 residues. The material sequenced was peripheral blood. The chain combines TRBV6-5 with TRBJ1-4; 10 bases line up with TRBD1. The clonotype originates from a man aged 45-65 years with COVID-19, enrolled during active disease. The CDR3 DNA reads TGTGCCAGCGACAGGGGGCAAGAAAAACTGTTTTTT. Translated, it gives CASDRGQEKLFF.